This TCR beta chain was recorded in a study of blood T cell repertoires in COVID-19. Study information: Samples of COVID-19 (acute and convalescent) were obtained from the United States, Italy and Spain. PBMCs, B-cell-depleted T cells, or T cells were the source of the cDNA or gDNA that made up the material.

The CDR3 contains 15 residues. The V end was cut by 6 bases, the J end by 8 bases, with 22 bases between. Germline V lookup: CDR1 SGHAT, CDR2 FQNNGV. Per the authors' pipeline: Using reference gene primer amplification, nucleated cell counts were estimated. TCRdb's copy holds only in-frame clones and misses some; the assay was immunoSEQ multiplex PCR. V and J calls and clone size are given by that table; D and trimming were obtained from the DNA. Of fewer than 500,000 clones listed, about 90% are singletons. Donors were grouped by their self-reported clinical history. This TCR was recovered from a woman younger than 35 who had recovered from COVID-19. Sequencing was carried out using PBMCs or T cells enriched from blood (not recorded which). V and J are TRBV11-2 and TRBJ1-2, with unresolved D. CDR3 sequence reads: CASSRGFGELDGYTF. In DNA form, the CDR3 reads TGTGCCAGCAGTAGAGGTTTTGGGGAGCTGGACGGCTACACCTTC.